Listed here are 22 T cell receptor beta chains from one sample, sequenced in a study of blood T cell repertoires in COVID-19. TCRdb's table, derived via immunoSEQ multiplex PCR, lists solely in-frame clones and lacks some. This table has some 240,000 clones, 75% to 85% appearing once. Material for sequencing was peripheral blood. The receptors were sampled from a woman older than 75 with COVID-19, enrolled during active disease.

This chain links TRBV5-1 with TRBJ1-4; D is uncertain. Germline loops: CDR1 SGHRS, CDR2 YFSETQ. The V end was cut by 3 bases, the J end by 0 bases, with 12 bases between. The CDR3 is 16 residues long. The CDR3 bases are TGCGCCAGCAGCTCAGATACTCAGGCAACTAATGAAAAACTGTTTTTT. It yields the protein CASSSDTQATNEKLFF.

CDR3 sequence (DNA): TGTGCCAGCAGTTACGGTACGGGGTCCTACAATGAGCAGTTCTTC. It codes for CASSYGTGSYNEQFF. The rearrangement links TRBV6-2 or TRBV6-3 to TRBJ2-1; TRBD2 is a possible D gene (5 bases). There are 15 residues in the CDR3. The germline CDR1 and CDR2 sequences are MNHEY and SVGEGT. Trimming took 2 bases from V and 1 from J, leaving 9 bases between them.

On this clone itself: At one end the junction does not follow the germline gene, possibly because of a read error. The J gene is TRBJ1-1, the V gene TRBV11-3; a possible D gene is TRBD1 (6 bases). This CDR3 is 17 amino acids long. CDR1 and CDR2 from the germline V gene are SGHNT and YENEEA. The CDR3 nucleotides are TGTGTCAGCAGCTTAGGCACCGGGACATCGGGCGGTACTGAAGCTTTCTTT. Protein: CVSSLGTGTSGGTEAFF. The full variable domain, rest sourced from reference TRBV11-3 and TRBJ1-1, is EAGVVQSPRYKIIEKKQPVAFWCNPISGHNTLYWYLQNLGQGPELLIRYENEEAVDDSQLPKDRFSAERLKGVDSTLKIQPAELGDSAVYLCVSSLGTGTSGGTEAFFGQGTRLTVV.

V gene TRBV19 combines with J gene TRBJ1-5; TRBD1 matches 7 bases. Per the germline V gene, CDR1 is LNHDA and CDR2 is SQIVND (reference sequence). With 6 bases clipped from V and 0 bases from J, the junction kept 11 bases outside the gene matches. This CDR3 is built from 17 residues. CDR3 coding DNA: TGTGCCAGTAGGCTGAGCCTGGGACAGCATAGCAATCAGCCCCAGCATTTT. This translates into CASRLSLGQHSNQPQHF.

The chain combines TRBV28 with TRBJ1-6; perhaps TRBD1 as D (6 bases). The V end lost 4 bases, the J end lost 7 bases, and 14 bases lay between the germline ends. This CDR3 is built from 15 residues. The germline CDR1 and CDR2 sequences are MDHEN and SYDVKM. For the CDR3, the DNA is TGTGCCAGCAGTTCCAGGGGCGCTGGGAATTCACCCCTCCACTTT. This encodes CASSSRGAGNSPLHF.

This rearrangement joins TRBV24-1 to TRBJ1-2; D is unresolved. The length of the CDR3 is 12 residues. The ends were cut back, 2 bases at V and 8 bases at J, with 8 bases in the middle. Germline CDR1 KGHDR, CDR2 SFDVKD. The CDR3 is CATSDSRMGYTF. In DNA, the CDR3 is TGTGCCACCAGTGATTCGAGGATGGGCTACACCTTC.

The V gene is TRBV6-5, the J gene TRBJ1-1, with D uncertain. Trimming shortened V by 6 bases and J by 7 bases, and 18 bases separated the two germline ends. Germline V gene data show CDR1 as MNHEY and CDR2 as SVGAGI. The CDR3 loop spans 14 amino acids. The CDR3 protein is CASRPRKKRGEAFF. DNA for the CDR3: TGTGCCAGCAGACCCCGAAAGAAGAGAGGTGAAGCTTTCTTT.

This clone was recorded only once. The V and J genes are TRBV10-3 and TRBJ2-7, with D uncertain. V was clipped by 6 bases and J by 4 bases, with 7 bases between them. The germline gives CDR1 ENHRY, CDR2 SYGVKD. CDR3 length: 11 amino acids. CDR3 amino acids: CAISSQYEQYF. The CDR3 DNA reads TGTGCCATCAGCTCACAGTACGAGCAGTACTTC.

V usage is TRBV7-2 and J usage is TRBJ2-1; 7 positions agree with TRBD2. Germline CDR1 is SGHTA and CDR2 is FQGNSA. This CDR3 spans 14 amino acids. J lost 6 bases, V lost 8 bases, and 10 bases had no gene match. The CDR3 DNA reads TGTGCCAGCCAGCTACAAGCGGGGAGCAATGAGCAGTTCTTC. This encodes CASQLQAGSNEQFF.

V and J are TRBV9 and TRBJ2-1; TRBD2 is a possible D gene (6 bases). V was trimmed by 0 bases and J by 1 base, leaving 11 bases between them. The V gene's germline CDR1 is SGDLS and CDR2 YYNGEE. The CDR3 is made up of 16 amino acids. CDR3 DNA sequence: TGTGCCAGCAGCGTAGCCGGGAGAGGGTCCTACAATGAGCAGTTCTTC. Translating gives CASSVAGRGSYNEQFF.

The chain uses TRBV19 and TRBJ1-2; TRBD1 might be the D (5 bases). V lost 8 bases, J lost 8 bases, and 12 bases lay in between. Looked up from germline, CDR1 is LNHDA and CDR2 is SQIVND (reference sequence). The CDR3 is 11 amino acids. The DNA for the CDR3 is TGTGCCAGTGGATGGACAAACGGCTACACCTTC. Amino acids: CASGWTNGYTF.

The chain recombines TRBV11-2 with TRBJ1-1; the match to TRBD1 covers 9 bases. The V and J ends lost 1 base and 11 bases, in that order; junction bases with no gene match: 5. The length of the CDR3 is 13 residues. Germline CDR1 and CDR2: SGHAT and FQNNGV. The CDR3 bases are TGTGCCAGCAGCTTAGGGAGGGACAGGGACGCTTTCTTT. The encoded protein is CASSLGRDRDAFF.

The CDR3 loop is CASSQTYAGTLGRRYF. The CDR3 DNA sequence: TGCGCCAGCAGCCAAACATACGCCGGGACATTGGGCCGAAGGTACTTC. The V call is TRBV4-1, the J call TRBJ2-7; a possible D gene is TRBD1 (6 bases). The ends were cut back, 2 bases at V and 12 bases at J, with 26 bases in the middle. The germline gives CDR1 MGHRA, CDR2 YSYEKL. The CDR3 spans 16 residues.

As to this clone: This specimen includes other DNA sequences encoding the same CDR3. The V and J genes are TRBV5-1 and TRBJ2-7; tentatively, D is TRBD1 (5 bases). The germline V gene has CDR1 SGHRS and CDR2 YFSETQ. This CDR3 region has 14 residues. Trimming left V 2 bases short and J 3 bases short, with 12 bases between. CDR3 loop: CASSLGGQGYEQYF. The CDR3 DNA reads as TGCGCCAGCAGCTTAGGTGGGCAGGGCTACGAGCAGTACTTC.

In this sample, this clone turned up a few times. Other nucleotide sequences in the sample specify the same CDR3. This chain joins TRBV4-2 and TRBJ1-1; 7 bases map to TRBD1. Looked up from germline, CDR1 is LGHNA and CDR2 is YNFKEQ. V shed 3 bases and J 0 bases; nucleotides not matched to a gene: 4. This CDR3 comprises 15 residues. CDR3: CASSQLDRLNTEAFF. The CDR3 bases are TGTGCCAGCAGCCAGCTGGACAGGCTGAACACTGAAGCTTTCTTT.

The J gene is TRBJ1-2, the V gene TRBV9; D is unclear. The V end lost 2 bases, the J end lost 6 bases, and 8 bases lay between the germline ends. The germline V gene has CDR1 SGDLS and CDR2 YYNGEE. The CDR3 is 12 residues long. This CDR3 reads CASSVDGDGYTF. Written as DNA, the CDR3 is TGTGCCAGCAGCGTCGACGGGGATGGCTACACCTTC.

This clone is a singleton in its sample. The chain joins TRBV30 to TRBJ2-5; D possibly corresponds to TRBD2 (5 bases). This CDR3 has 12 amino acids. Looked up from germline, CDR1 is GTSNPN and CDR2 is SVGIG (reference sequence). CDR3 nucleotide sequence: TGTGCTCCAAGTGGGGAGTTGGAGACCCAGTACTTC. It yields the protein CAPSGELETQYF.

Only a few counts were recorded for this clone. CDR3 sequence (DNA): TGTGCCAGCAGTGACGGACTAGCGGGGGGACGCACAGATACGCAGTATTTT. Protein product: CASSDGLAGGRTDTQYF. This sequence joins TRBV6-2 or TRBV6-3 and TRBJ2-3, with TRBD2 matching 14 bases. Per germline, CDR1 MNHEY and CDR2 SVGEGT. With 5 bases clipped from V and 1 base from J, the junction kept 5 bases outside the gene matches. The CDR3 is 17 amino acids.

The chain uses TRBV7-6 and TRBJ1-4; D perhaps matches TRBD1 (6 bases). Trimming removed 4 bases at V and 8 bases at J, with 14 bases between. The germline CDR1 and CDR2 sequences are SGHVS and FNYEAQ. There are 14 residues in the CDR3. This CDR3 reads CASSYQGLGEKLFF. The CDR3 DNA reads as TGTGCCAGCAGCTACCAGGGGTTAGGGGAAAAACTGTTTTTT.

CDR3 nucleotide sequence: TGCAGCGTTACCGGCTACAGGGGATACGAGCAGTACTTC. Its translation is CSVTGYRGYEQYF. The chain links TRBV29-1 to TRBJ2-7; the match to TRBD1 covers 7 bases. Germline V gives CDR1 SQVTM, CDR2 ANQGSEA. Trimming at V came to 5 bases and at J to 4 bases, leaving 8 bases not matched to a gene. The CDR3 covers 13 residues.

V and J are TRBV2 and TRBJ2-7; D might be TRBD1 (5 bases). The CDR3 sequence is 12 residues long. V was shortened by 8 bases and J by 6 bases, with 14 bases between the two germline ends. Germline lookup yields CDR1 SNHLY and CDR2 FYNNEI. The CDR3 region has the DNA TGTGCCAGCGGTTTGACAGACGGCGAGCAGTACTTC. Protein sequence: CASGLTDGEQYF. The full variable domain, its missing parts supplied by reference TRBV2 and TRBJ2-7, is EPEVTQTPSHQVTQMGQEVILRCVPISNHLYFYWYRQILGQKVEFLVSFYNNEISEKSEIFDDQFSVERPDGSNFTLKIRSTKLEDSAMYFCASGLTDGEQYFGPGTRLTVT.

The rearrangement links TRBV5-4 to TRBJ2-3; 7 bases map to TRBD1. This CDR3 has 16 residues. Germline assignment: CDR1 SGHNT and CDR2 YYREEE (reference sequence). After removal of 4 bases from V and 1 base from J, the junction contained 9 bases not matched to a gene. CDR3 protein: CASSRRVTGRTDTQYF. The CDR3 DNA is TGTGCCAGCAGCCGTAGGGTGACAGGGCGCACAGATACGCAGTATTTT.